The entry that follows covers one T cell receptor beta chain sequence. What this receptor recognizes is not known. No clone much larger than this one lies a single base away; base qualities are absent. The source of the sample is a study of blood T cell repertoires in COVID-19 (TCRdb year 2020). Study-wide context: Samples covering the acute and convalescent phases of COVID-19 were provided by collaborators in the United States, Italy and Spain. The material from the prospective study consisted of cDNA or gDNA derived from T cells, B-cell-depleted T cells, or PBMCs. Deeply sampled blood TCRbeta repertoires from subjects exposed to, actively infected with, or recovered from COVID-19 were included in the dataset. A freely available public database, intended as a resource for researchers studying the immune response to SARS-CoV-2, is where the repertoires were released. The samples were drawn from the first 160 participants of the ongoing ImmuneRACE study and from 1,254 subjects provided by 6 global collaborators. The sample metadata nearly always contained a de-identified subject ID, COVID-19 status, age in years and sex. Where HLA class I and class II types were available, the types were taken from metadata supplied by the sample provider, not from assay-based typing.

On the study overall, not on this receptor specifically: The amount of clinical and demographic metadata varied by source and participant and was provided uncurated.

The V end gives up 7 bases and the J end 4 bases, leaving 11 bases in the junction not matched to a gene. The CDR3 sequence holds 15 residues, the cysteine and phenylalanine included. Only the CDR3 DNA stays, 45 bases, in frame from base 1. The germline V gene supplies CDR1 MNHEY and CDR2 SVGAGI. Participants in the prospective study were aged roughly 18 to 90 years, lived in over 20 United States geographic areas, and enrolled through a virtual design. In the prospective study, cohorts were assigned on the basis of participant-reported clinical history obtained from a screening survey and a study questionnaire. Mobile phlebotomists in the prospective study collected whole blood, serum and a nasopharyngeal or oropharyngeal swab from every participant. Prospective study participants could optionally give additional blood draws and questionnaires over an approximately two-month period. Before DNA extraction, blood samples from the prospective study were shipped at room temperature or frozen.

TCRbeta CDR3 regions were amplified from genomic DNA by means of the immunoSEQ Assay, a bias-controlled multiplex PCR. The authors' analysis ran thus. The number of nucleated cells in each sample was estimated from the amplification of reference gene primers within the assay. To quantify the absolute abundance of each unique TCRbeta CDR3 rearrangement, sequence reads were collapsed and filtered. For each sample, productive Simpson clonality was calculated as the square root of Simpson's diversity index over productive rearrangements. As stored in TCRdb, this immuneACCESS dataset retains in-frame rearrangements with V and J assigned. A fraction of the clones does not appear; measured against another copy, unresolved V genes explain less than half of the discrepancy, and the remainder lacks a known reason. V and J calls and clone size come straight from that table; D and trimming were deduced from the DNA. This sample lists about 400,000 clones; 88% were detected once. The ten most abundant clones make up 2% to 2.5% of the sample.

The chain links TRBV6-5 with TRBJ2-7; 9 central bases correspond to TRBD1. The clonotype comes from a woman between 35 and 50 years old with acute COVID-19. The sequenced sample consisted of PBMCs or T cells enriched from blood (not recorded which). In nucleotide form, the sequence is TGTGCCAGCAAACCAACTACGGGACAGGGTTACGAGCAGTACTTC. Translated, this is CASKPTTGQGYEQYF.